This TCR beta chain is drawn from a study of CD8+ T cells in alopecia areata. Treatment noted: oral pan-JAK inhibitor, 5-10 mg twice daily. For this clone: One junction end does not reproduce the germline sequence, and a read error may be involved.

The CDR3 loop spans 18 amino acids. Germline assignment: CDR1 SGHAT and CDR2 FQNNGV. RNA was isolated and reverse transcribed to cDNA, the sequencing template. Some clones are missing from TCRdb's copy, which holds only in-frame ones; the method was immunoSEQ multiplex PCR. Of 100,000 or so clones in the sample, 60% were seen once. The rearrangement uses TRBV11-2 and TRBJ2-2; 8 nucleotides agree with TRBD1. Sequences were derived from CD8+ T cells sorted from blood, sampled between weeks 55 and 65, from a patient treated with tofacitinib. The TCR was taken from a human donor with alopecia areata. CDR3: CASSDTTGGRENTGELFF. CDR3 DNA sequence: TGTGCCAGCAGCGACACAACAGGGGGGAGAGAGAACACCGGGGAGCTGTTCTTT.